The sequence of this T cell receptor beta chain was determined in a study of blood T cell repertoires in COVID-19. Looking at the study overall: T cells, B-cell-depleted T cells, or PBMCs provided the cDNA or gDNA that served as material.

Germline loops: CDR1 ENHRY, CDR2 SYGVKD. The germline V and J ends were trimmed by 5 bases and 3 bases, with 16 bases remaining between them. The CDR3 is 15 amino acids. Clones were read by immunoSEQ multiplex PCR, and TCRdb kept only the in-frame ones, dropping some. The table shows approximately 200,000 clones, with around four fifths occurring only once. This chain connects TRBV10-3 to TRBJ1-1; possibly TRBD1 for D (5 bases). The sample taken for sequencing was peripheral blood. The clonotype was recovered from a woman in her 30s with acute or convalescent COVID-19. The CDR3 region has the DNA TGTGCCATCAGTAGGGACGCCGGGAGGGACACTGAAGCTTTCTTT. Its protein is CAISRDAGRDTEAFF.